Following are 3 T cell receptor beta chains from one sample sequenced in a study of blood T cells in healthy people across ages (dated by TCRdb to 2014 to 2015). Receptor amplification or capture employed 5' RACE. The sample was run on an Illumina HiSeq 2500. A second PCR of roughly 6 to 11 cycles was run with a J-beta primer mix and a sample-barcoded 5' primer. TCRdb reran the public reads through fastp at Q25 and MiXCR, keeping productive beta chains. Every CDR3 protein is listed once, alongside the most common genes and DNA of its rows. This sample holds about 1.5 million distinct CDR3 sequences; approximately 42% were observed only once. Just over 4% of the sample rests with the top ten. Sequenced sample: blood. These receptors were collected from a woman between 18 and 29 years old in good health.

The rearrangement links TRBV7-9 to TRBJ1-1; D ambiguous. Germline V gives CDR1 SEHNR, CDR2 FQNEAQ (reference sequence). V was pared by 1 base and J by 0 bases, with 9 bases between. The CDR3 extends over 15 amino acids. The CDR3 loop reads CASSLDSGLNTEAFF. The CDR3 DNA reads TGTGCCAGCAGCTTAGATTCCGGACTGAACACTGAAGCTTTCTTT.

The rearrangement uses TRBV12-3 or TRBV12-4 and TRBJ1-2; D not resolved. The CDR3 totals 14 residues. Trimming left V 7 bases short and J 5 bases short, with 17 bases between. The chain's CDR3 is CASKRDPNLYGYTF. The CDR3 nucleotides are TGTGCCAGCAAACGGGATCCGAACTTGTATGGCTACACCTTC.

The CDR3 sequence: CAISEEIGTKTGNEQFF. The CDR3 DNA sequence: TGTGCCATCAGTGAGGAGATAGGCACAAAGACCGGCAATGAGCAGTTCTTC. The rearrangement uses TRBV10-3 and TRBJ2-1; D uncertain. CDR1 and CDR2 from the germline V gene are ENHRY and SYGVKD. V lost 2 bases and J lost 6, with 20 bases in between. This CDR3 region has 17 residues.